The T cell receptor beta chain under discussion was sequenced for a study of T cell clonotyping in hematopoietic cell transplantation. General study results and limits: After transplant, recipient diversity fell while pathologically expanded clonotypes grew through day 180. Higher Inverse Simpson Index values in graft donor and pretransplant recipient predicted broader posttransplant TCR diversity.

This clone is labeled as medium-sized. The antigen is unknown. Germline V lookup: CDR1 MNHEY, CDR2 SMNVEV (reference sequence). The CDR3 consists of 14 residues. Trimming stripped 0 bases from V and 1 base from J, with 7 bases between. The method was immunoSEQ multiplex PCR; TCRdb's version includes in-frame clones alone and lacks a portion of them. Of over 10,000 clones listed, roughly 83% are singletons. The V and J genes are TRBV27 and TRBJ2-7, with D uncertain. Sample: PBMCs, taken 100 days after allogeneic stem cell transplant. The TCR was taken from a female patient in her 40s who had an allogeneic stem cell transplant from a related donor, so T cells may come from the graft donor. Some clones in this sample may be carry-over from other donors' samples. This CDR3 is CASSLSSRSYEQYF. CDR3 in DNA: TGTGCCAGCAGTTTATCGTCCAGATCCTACGAGCAGTACTTC.